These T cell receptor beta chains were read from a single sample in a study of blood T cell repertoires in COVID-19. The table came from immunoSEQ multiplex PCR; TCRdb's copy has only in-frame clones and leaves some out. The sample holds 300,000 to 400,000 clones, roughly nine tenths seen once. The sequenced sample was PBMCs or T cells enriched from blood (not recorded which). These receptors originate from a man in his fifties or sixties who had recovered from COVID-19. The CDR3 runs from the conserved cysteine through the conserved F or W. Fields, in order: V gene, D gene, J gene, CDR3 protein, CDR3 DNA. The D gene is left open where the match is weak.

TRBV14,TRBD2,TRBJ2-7,CASSQVGTSNYEQYF,TGTGCCAGCAGCCAAGTAGGGACTAGCAACTACGAGCAGTACTTC
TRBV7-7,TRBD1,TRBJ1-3,CASSQTGAGNTIYF,TGTGCTAGCAGCCAGACAGGGGCCGGAAACACCATATATTTT
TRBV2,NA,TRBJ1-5,CASSVGQSGSNQPQHF,TGTGCCAGCAGTGTCGGACAGTCGGGAAGCAATCAGCCCCAGCATTTT
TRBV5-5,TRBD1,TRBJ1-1,CASSSDRGVRGAFF,TGTGCCAGCAGCTCTGACAGGGGGGTTCGAGGAGCTTTCTTT
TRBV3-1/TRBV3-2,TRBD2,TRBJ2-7,CASRRSGGSYEQYF,TGTGCCAGCCGTAGGAGCGGGGGATCCTACGAGCAGTACTTC
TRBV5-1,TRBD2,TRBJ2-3,CASSYGLAGTDTQYF,TGCGCCAGCAGCTATGGACTAGCGGGTACAGATACGCAGTATTTT
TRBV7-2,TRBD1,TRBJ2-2,CASSLVGTGGYTGELFF,TGTGCCAGCAGCTTAGTGGGGACAGGGGGATACACCGGGGAGCTGTTTTTT
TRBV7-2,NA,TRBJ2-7,CASSLEPLSSYEQYF,TGTGCCAGCAGCTTAGAGCCCTTAAGCTCCTACGAGCAGTACTTC
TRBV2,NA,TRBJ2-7,CASSAGGGYEQYF,TGTGCCAGCAGTGCTGGGGGCGGGTACGAGCAGTACTTC
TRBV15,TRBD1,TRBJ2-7,CATSREGTGVYEQYF,TGTGCCACCAGCAGAGAGGGGACAGGGGTCTACGAGCAGTACTTC
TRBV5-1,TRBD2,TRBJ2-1,CASSLDIFVPLAGGDEQFF,TGCGCCAGCAGCTTGGATATTTTTGTCCCGCTAGCGGGAGGCGATGAGCAGTTCTTC
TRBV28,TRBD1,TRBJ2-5,CASSSGTGGVRTQYF,TGTGCCAGCAGTTCCGGGACAGGAGGGGTGAGGACCCAGTACTTC
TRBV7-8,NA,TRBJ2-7,CASSRGRVGLEEQYF,TGTGCCAGCAGCCGGGGCAGGGTGGGGTTGGAAGAGCAGTACTTC
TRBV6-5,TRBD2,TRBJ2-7,CASSLRLAGDYEQYF,TGTGCCAGCAGCCTAAGACTAGCGGGAGACTACGAGCAGTACTTC
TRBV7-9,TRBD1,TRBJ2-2,CASSLYPQGANTGELFF,TGTGCCAGCAGCTTATACCCACAGGGGGCGAACACCGGGGAGCTGTTTTTT
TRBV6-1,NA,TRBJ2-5,CASSELARRETQYF,TGTGCCAGCAGTGAATTGGCCCGGAGGGAGACCCAGTACTTC